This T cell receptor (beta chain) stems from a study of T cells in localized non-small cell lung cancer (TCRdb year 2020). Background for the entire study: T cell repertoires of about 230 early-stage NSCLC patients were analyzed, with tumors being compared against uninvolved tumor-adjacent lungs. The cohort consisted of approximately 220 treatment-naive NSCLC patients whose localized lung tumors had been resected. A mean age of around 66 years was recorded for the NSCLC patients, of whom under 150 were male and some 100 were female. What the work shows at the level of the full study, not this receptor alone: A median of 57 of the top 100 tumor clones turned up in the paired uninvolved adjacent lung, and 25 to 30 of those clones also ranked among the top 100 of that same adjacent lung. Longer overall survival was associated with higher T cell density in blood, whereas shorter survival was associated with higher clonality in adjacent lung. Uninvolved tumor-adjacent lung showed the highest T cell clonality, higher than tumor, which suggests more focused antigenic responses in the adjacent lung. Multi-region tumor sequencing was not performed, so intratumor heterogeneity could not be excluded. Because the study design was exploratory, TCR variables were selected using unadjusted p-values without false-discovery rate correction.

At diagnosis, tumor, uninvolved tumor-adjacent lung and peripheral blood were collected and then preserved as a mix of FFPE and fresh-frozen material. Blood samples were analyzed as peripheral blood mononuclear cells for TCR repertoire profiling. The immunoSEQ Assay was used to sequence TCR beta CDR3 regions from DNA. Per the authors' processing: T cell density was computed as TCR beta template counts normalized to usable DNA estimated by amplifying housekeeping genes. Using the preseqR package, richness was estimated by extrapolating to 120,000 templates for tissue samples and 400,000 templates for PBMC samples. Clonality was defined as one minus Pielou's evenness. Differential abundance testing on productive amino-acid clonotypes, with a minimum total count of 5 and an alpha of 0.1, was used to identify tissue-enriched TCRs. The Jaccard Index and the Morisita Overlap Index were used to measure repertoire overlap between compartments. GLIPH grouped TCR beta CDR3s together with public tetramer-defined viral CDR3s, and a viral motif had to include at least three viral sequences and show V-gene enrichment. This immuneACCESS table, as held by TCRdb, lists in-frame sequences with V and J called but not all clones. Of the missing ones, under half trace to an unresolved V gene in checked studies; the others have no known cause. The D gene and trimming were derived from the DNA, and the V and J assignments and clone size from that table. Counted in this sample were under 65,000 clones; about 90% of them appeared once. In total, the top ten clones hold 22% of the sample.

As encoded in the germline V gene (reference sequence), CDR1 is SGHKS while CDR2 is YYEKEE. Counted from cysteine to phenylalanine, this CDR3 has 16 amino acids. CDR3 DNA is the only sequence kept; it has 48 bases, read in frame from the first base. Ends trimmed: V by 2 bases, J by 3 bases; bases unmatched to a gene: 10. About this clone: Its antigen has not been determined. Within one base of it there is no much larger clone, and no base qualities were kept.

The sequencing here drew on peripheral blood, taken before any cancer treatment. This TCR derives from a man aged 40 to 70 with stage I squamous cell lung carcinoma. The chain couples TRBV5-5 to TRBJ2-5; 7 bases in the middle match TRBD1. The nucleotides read TGTGCCAGCAGCTTCCGAAAGGGGCAGGGGGAAGAGACCCAGTACTTC. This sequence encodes CASSFRKGQGEETQYF.